This TCR beta chain was obtained from a study of cytomegalovirus exposure and HLA in healthy donors. Study results and caveats: An ancestry cluster, one associated with Asian ancestry, reportedly showed fewer N-insertions than the approximately 660-donor mean in a later analysis. The authors enumerated 150 to 200 TCR beta chains as linked to cytomegalovirus.

It was with 60 Vbeta and 13 Jbeta primers that the PCR ran. The assay was immunoSEQ multiplex PCR, and TCRdb's table has in-frame clones only and misses some. The sample holds around 150,000 clones, approximately 76% seen once. V lost 2 bases, J lost 0 bases, and 6 bases stayed unmatched. Germline loops: CDR1 MGHRA, CDR2 YSYEKL. This CDR3 spans 16 amino acids. In regard to this clone: Its matching antigen is unknown.

The sequence came from a female donor in good health and CMV-seronegative. Source material: PBMCs. The chain couples TRBV4-1 to TRBJ1-2; 7 bases align to TRBD1. The CDR3 is CASSQHRGRANYGYTF. CDR3 in DNA: TGCGCCAGCAGCCAACACAGGGGTCGCGCTAACTATGGCTACACCTTC.